This T cell receptor beta chain came from a study of regulatory T cells in long-lasting Graves disease. This clonotype was counted a few times. Time point here: newly diagnosed GD, antithyroid drugs for less than 3 months. TCR sequences were obtained from RNA taken from PBMCs. Building of the TCR beta libraries involved iRepertoire HTBI primers and Arm-PCR of CDR3 regions. Via MiXCR, TCRdb re-called the multiplex PCR reads, giving one row per CDR3 protein. This sample carries about 400,000 distinct CDR3 sequences, roughly 16% of them seen once, and the ten largest clones take about 19%. These same records also appear under a second study, on T cells in Graves' hyperthyroidism and ophthalmopathy.

Here the sequenced sample was peripheral blood mononuclear cells (PBMCs), taken at new diagnosis, from a patient treated with antithyroid drugs. The sequence derives from a woman aged 18-30 years with Graves disease.

The CDR3 region has the DNA TGCAGTGCTAACAGGGGCAGGATCTATGGCTACACCTTC. Translated, it gives CSANRGRIYGYTF. V usage is TRBV20-1 and J usage is TRBJ1-2; TRBD1 agrees at 7 bases. Germline CDR1 is DFQATT and CDR2 is SNEGSKA (reference sequence). With 4 bases clipped from V and 4 bases from J, the junction kept 6 bases outside the gene matches. The CDR3 has 13 residues.